The T cell receptor beta chain under discussion was sequenced for a study of CD8 T cells in ankylosing spondylitis. The study's findings and limits: Relatively rare in peripheral blood, disease-linked clones were also CD8+. It appeared that ankylosing spondylitis blood was characterized by a TCR beta motif of under ten highly homologous variants.

Quantitative 5'-RACE was performed with molecular barcodes, and it yielded the TCR beta libraries. TCRdb itself ran the 5' RACE reads through MiXCR, one entry per CDR3 protein. The table records 100,000 to 150,000 distinct CDR3 sequences, 17% of them present only once. This clonotype has just a few counts. The antigen is undetermined. Sequencing was done on a sample of blood, either unsorted or a sorted T cell fraction (not recorded which). This receptor was taken from a male donor with ankylosing spondylitis.

CDR3: CASSYIGPTEAFF. DNA for the CDR3: TGTGCCAGCAGTTACATTGGCCCCACTGAAGCTTTCTTT. The chain recombines TRBV6-6 with TRBJ1-1; D call uncertain. Germline CDR1 and CDR2: MNHNY and SVGAGI (reference sequence). Trimming pared 2 bases from V and 4 bases from J, leaving 8 bases between. The CDR3 totals 13 residues.